The 7 T cell receptor beta chains below were found in one sample sequenced in a study of lung T cells in sarcoidosis with Löfgren's syndrome. TCRdb used MiXCR to reprocess the reads, holding one entry per CDR3 protein. This sample has around 440 distinct CDR3 sequences; almost 35% occur once, and the top ten carry roughly 22%. What was sequenced was CD4+ T cells from PBMCs. Every receptor here comes from a human donor with sarcoidosis (Löfgren's syndrome or another form), or a control subject (not recorded which).

By sample share, this clonotype is large. The chain joins TRBV6-1 to TRBJ1-1, with D unclear. From germline, CDR1 is MNHNS and CDR2 SASEGT. This CDR3 spans 13 amino acids. The V end lost 5 bases, the J end lost 1 base, and 8 bases lay between the germline ends. CDR3 sequence reads: CASSSIANTEAFF. As DNA, the CDR3 is TGTGCCAGCAGTTCGATAGCGAACACTGAAGCTTTCTTT.

This clonotype is termed large. V gene TRBV3-1 combines with J gene TRBJ2-3, with D possibly TRBD1 on 5 matching bases. V was shortened by 1 base and J by 5 bases, with 7 bases between the two germline ends. The germline CDR1 and CDR2 sequences are LGHDT and YNNKEL (reference sequence). This CDR3 spans 13 amino acids. CDR3 nucleotides: TGTGCCAGCAGCCAAGCCAGGGAAGATACGCAGTATTTT. Protein product: CASSQAREDTQYF.

This clonotype is judged hyperexpanded. The V gene is TRBV7-2, the J gene TRBJ2-7, with D possibly being TRBD1 (7 bases). Trimming took 5 bases from V and 2 from J, leaving 16 bases between them. CDR3 size: 15 residues. Germline-derived CDR1 and CDR2 are SGHTA and FQGNSA. The CDR3 region has the DNA TGTGCCAGCAGCCCTCGACAGGGACTCACCTACGAGCAGTACTTC. Translating it yields CASSPRQGLTYEQYF.

This clonotype is judged large. The rearrangement uses TRBV7-2 and TRBJ1-1; 8 bases map to TRBD1. V shed 5 bases, J shed 5 bases, and the junction held 10 bases outside the gene matches. CDR3 length: 15 residues. CDR1 and CDR2 from the germline V gene are SGHTA and FQGNSA. CDR3 residues: CASSHKQGGGTEAFF. DNA for the CDR3: TGTGCCAGCAGCCACAAACAGGGGGGGGGGACTGAAGCTTTCTTT.

This clonotype is large (0.1 to 1%) by share. The chain combines TRBV14 with TRBJ2-3, with D tentatively TRBD1 or TRBD2 (7 bases each). V gave up 2 bases and J gave up 1 base, with 16 bases separating them. Germline values: CDR1 SGHDN, CDR2 FVKESK. The CDR3 runs to 17 residues. DNA of the CDR3: TGTGCCAGCAGCCAACCCAGGGGGGGGCCGGGCACAGATACGCAGTATTTT. It specifies CASSQPRGGPGTDTQYF.

On this clonotype itself: A read error may account for a junction end that differs from germline. The V call is TRBV20-1, the J call TRBJ2-3, with D tentatively TRBD2 (5 bases). The CDR3 extends over 18 amino acids. Germline CDR1 and CDR2: DFQATT and SNEGSKA (reference sequence). The CDR3 DNA reads TGCAGTGCTACCGTCCTGCCCGGGATTCTAGGGAGAGCAGATACGCAATATTTT. Residues: CSATVLPGILGRADTQYF.

Relative to its sample, this clonotype is large. Written as DNA, the CDR3 is TGTGCCAGCAGTTTAGGGGATGGCTACACCTTC. Encoded protein: CASSLGDGYTF. J is TRBJ1-2 and V is TRBV12-3 or TRBV12-4; D ambiguous. V dropped 1 base and J dropped 6 bases, with 3 bases sitting between them. This CDR3 has 11 amino acids.